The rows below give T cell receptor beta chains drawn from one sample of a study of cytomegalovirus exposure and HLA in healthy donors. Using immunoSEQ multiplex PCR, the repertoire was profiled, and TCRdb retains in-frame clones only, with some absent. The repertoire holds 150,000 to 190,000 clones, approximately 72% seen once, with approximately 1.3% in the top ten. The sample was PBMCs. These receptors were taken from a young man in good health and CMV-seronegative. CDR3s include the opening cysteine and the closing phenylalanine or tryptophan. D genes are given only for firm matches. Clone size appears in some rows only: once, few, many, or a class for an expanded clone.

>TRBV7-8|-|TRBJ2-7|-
CASSPLPSQVPSYEQYF
TGTGCCAGCAGCCCCCTCCCCTCACAGGTACCATCCTACGAGCAGTACTTC
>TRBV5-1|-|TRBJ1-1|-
CASSQLTGGEAFF
TGCGCCAGCAGCCAACTAACCGGTGGTGAAGCTTTCTTT
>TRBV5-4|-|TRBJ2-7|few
CASSLAAPLNSDEQYF
TGTGCCAGCAGCTTGGCCGCACCCCTCAATAGCGACGAGCAGTACTTC
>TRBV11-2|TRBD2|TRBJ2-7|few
CASSSVSGRSYEQYF
TGTGCCAGCAGCTCCGTTAGCGGGAGGTCCTACGAGCAGTACTTC
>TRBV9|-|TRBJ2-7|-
CASSVGVGGEDGEQYF
TGTGCCAGCAGCGTAGGAGTGGGGGGAGAGGATGGCGAGCAGTACTTC
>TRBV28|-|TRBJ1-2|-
CASRQNYGYTF
TGTGCCAGCAGACAGAACTATGGCTACACCTTC
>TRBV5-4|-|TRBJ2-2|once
CASSLGTTNTGELFF
TGTGCCAGCAGCTTGGGGACAACGAACACCGGGGAGCTGTTTTTT
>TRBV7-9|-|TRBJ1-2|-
CASSLDGQVFGYTF
TGTGCCAGCAGCTTAGATGGGCAGGTTTTTGGCTACACCTTC
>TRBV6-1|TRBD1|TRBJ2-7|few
CASSPGTGPDEQYF
TGTGCCAGCAGTCCGGGGACAGGGCCAGACGAGCAGTACTTC
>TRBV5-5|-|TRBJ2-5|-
CASSRLQEETQYF
TGTGCCAGCAGCCGTTTACAAGAAGAGACCCAGTACTTC
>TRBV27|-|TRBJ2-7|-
CASSSLYEQYF
TGTGCCAGCAGTTCACTGTACGAGCAGTACTTC
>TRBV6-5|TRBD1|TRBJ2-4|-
CASSTRQGLNIQYF
TGTGCCAGCAGCACAAGACAGGGGTTAAACATTCAGTACTTC
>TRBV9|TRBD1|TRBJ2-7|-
CASSATGGQSYEQYF
TGTGCCAGCAGCGCGACAGGGGGCCAATCCTACGAGCAGTACTTC
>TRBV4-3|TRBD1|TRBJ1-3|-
CASSQSSDRVLHSGNTIYF
TGCGCCAGCAGCCAATCTTCCGACAGGGTTCTTCATTCTGGAAACACCATATATTTT
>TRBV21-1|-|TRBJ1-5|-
CASSKEGQGHEGNQPQHF
TGTGCCAGCAGCAAAGAGGGGCAGGGCCATGAAGGCAATCAGCCCCAGCATTTT
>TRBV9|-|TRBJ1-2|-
CASSVGSGDNYGYTF
TGTGCCAGCAGCGTAGGATCAGGGGATAACTATGGCTACACCTTC
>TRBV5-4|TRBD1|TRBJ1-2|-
CASSSETGGATYGYTF
TGTGCCAGCAGTTCGGAGACAGGGGGAGCGACCTATGGCTACACCTTC
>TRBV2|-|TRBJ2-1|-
CASSEGVADYNEQFF
TGTGCCAGCAGTGAGGGGGTAGCGGACTACAATGAGCAGTTCTTC
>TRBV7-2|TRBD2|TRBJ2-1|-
CASTSAGGPARQLF
TGTGCCAGCACCTCAGCGGGAGGGCCCGCGAGGCAGCTCTTC
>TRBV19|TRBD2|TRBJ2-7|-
CASSPSLAGSPEQYF
TGTGCCAGTAGTCCGTCACTAGCGGGGTCTCCAGAGCAGTACTTC
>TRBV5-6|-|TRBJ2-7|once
CASSLKPTSYEQYF
TGTGCCAGCAGCTTGAAACCGACATCCTACGAGCAGTACTTC
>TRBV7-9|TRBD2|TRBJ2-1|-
CASSLGLAGVNEQFF
TGTGCCAGCAGCTTGGGACTAGCGGGAGTCAATGAGCAGTTCTTC
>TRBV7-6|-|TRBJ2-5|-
CASSPRRVQETQYF
TGTGCCAGCAGCCCCCGCAGGGTCCAAGAGACCCAGTACTTC
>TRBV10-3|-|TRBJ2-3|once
CAISEAGTPNTDTQYF
TGTGCCATCAGTGAAGCCGGGACTCCAAACACAGATACGCAGTATTTT
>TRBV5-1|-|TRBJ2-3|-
CASSDSRGSTDTQYF
TGCGCCAGCTCGGACTCTCGGGGAAGCACAGATACGCAGTATTTT
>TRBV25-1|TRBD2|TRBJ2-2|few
CASSESTGGDTGELFF
TGTGCCAGCAGTGAATCCACGGGAGGGGACACCGGGGAGCTGTTTTTT
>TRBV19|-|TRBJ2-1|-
CASSIILRSNEQFF
TGTGCCAGTAGTATAATACTACGCAGCAATGAGCAGTTCTTC
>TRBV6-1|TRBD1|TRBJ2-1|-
CAGAGQEKSEQFF
TGTGCCGGGGCAGGACAGGAAAAGAGTGAGCAGTTCTTC
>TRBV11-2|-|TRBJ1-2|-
CASSSGVNYGYTF
TGTGCCAGCAGCTCGGGTGTTAACTATGGCTACACCTTC
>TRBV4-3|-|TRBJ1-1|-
CASSQPDSSGTEAFF
TGCGCCAGCAGCCAACCCGACAGTTCTGGCACTGAAGCTTTCTTT
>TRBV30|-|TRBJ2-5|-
CAWSPGGVETQYF
TGTGCCTGGAGTCCCGGCGGAGTGGAGACCCAGTACTTC
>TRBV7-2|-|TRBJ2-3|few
CASSSRKTDTQYF
TGTGCCAGCAGCTCCAGGAAAACAGATACGCAGTATTTT
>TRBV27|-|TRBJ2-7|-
CASSLVDSSYEQYF
TGTGCCAGCAGTTTAGTAGACAGCTCCTACGAGCAGTACTTC
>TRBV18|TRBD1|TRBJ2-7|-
CASSTEQGGYEQYF
TGTGCCAGCTCAACCGAACAGGGGGGATACGAGCAGTACTTC
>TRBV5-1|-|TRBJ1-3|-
CASSLGASGNTIYF
TGCGCCAGCAGCTTGGGCGCGTCCGGAAACACCATATATTTT
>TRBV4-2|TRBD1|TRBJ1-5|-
CASSQDGQGANQPQHF
TGTGCCAGCAGCCAAGATGGTCAGGGGGCCAATCAGCCCCAGCATTTT
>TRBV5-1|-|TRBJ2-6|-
CASSKVAASSGANVLTF
TGCGCCAGCAGCAAGGTAGCCGCCTCCTCTGGGGCCAACGTCCTGACTTTC
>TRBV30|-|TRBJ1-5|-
CAWSVEGRGQPQHF
TGTGCCTGGAGTGTAGAGGGCAGGGGTCAGCCCCAGCATTTT
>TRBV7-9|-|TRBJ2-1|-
CASSPSRGTDYNEQFF
TGTGCCAGCAGCCCCTCCCGCGGGACAGACTACAATGAGCAGTTCTTC
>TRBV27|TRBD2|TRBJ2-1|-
CASATSGSIGEQFF
TGTGCCAGCGCGACTAGCGGGAGTATTGGTGAGCAGTTCTTC
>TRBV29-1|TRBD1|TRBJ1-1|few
CSVGGTGGRAFF
TGCAGCGTGGGGGGGACAGGGGGTCGAGCTTTCTTT
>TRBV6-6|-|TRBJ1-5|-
CASPSQGDSNQPQHF
TGTGCCAGCCCCTCACAGGGAGATAGCAATCAGCCCCAGCATTTT
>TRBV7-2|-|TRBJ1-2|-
CASSLVGGGTYGYTF
TGTGCCAGCAGCTTAGTTGGGGGGGGGACCTATGGCTACACCTTC
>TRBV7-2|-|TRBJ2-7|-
CASSLATPATYEQYF
TGTGCCAGCAGCTTAGCGACTCCCGCCACCTACGAGCAGTACTTC
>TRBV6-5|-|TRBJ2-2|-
CASKSTDLNTGELFF
TGTGCCAGCAAGTCGACAGACCTCAACACCGGGGAGCTGTTTTTT
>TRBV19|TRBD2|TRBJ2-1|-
CASRPLAGGYNEQFF
TGTGCCAGTCGACCCCTAGCGGGAGGGTACAATGAGCAGTTCTTC
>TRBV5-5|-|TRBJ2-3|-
CASSYRGGDTQYF
TGTGCCAGCAGCTACAGGGGAGGAGATACGCAGTATTTT
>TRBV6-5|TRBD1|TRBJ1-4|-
CASSYSRTGGCGLFF
TGTGCCAGCAGTTACTCCAGGACAGGGGGCTGTGGACTGTTTTTT